The rows below give T cell receptor beta chains drawn from one sample of a study of identifying expanded T cells in peripheral blood. TCRdb keeps only in-frame clones here, not all; method: immunoSEQ multiplex PCR. The data hold approximately 130,000 clones, with roughly 84% observed a single time. The specimen was blood. The receptors originated from a person aged 18 to 70 in good health. Each CDR3 is given with its conserved first and last residue. D genes are given only for firm matches. A clone size is listed for some rows: how often the clone was seen (once, few, many), or a class if it is expanded.

j_gene,v_gene,abundance,d_gene,CDR3aa,CDR3nt
TRBJ1-1,TRBV27,-,-,CASSPTRGGEAFF,TGTGCCAGCAGCCCCACCAGGGGAGGTGAAGCTTTCTTT
TRBJ1-1,TRBV7-9,-,TRBD1,CASSFRGRGQNTEAFF,TGTGCCAGCAGCTTCAGGGGGCGGGGTCAAAACACTGAAGCTTTCTTT
TRBJ2-7,TRBV5-6,once,-,CASSLVDSYEQYF,TGTGCCAGCAGCTTGGTCGACAGTTACGAGCAGTACTTC
TRBJ2-3,TRBV7-9,-,TRBD1,CASSLGDSVWADTQYF,TGTGCCAGCAGCTTAGGGGACAGTGTTTGGGCAGATACGCAGTATTTT
TRBJ2-7,TRBV7-2,-,TRBD1,CASTTQGSSYEQYF,TGTGCCAGCACCACACAGGGGTCCAGCTACGAGCAGTACTTC
TRBJ2-5,TRBV30,-,-,CAWSVQEETQYF,TGTGCCTGGAGTGTACAGGAAGAGACCCAGTACTTC
TRBJ1-6,TRBV7-6,-,TRBD1,CASSARPGQNNSPLHF,TGTGCCAGCAGCGCGCGACCGGGACAGAATAATTCACCCCTCCACTTT
TRBJ1-5,TRBV4-1,-,-,CASSQGVAVLKNQPQHF,TGCGCCAGCAGCCAAGGCGTAGCAGTCCTAAAAAATCAGCCCCAGCATTTT
TRBJ1-2,TRBV11-2,-,TRBD1,CASRNRGKGGYTF,TGTGCCAGCAGAAACAGGGGAAAGGGTGGCTACACCTTC
TRBJ2-7,TRBV7-2,-,TRBD2,CASSLGGGAAYEQYF,TGTGCCAGCAGCTTAGGCGGGGGGGCCGCCTACGAGCAGTACTTC
TRBJ1-1,TRBV11-2,-,-,CASSLNHEAFF,TGTGCCAGCAGCTTAAACCATGAAGCTTTCTTT
TRBJ1-3,TRBV11-3,-,-,CASSWVSGNTIYF,TGTGCCAGCAGCTGGGTTTCTGGAAACACCATATATTTT
TRBJ1-2,TRBV14,-,-,CASSLETAMLSDGYTF,TGTGCCAGCAGCCTTGAGACTGCAATGCTTAGCGATGGCTACACCTTC
TRBJ2-1,TRBV7-6,-,TRBD1,CASSLVDRGLFQNEQFF,TGTGCCAGCAGCTTAGTGGACAGGGGGCTATTCCAAAATGAGCAGTTCTTC
TRBJ2-3,TRBV5-1,-,TRBD1,CASSRTGGVGTDTQYF,TGCGCCAGCAGCAGGACAGGGGGGGTTGGTACAGATACGCAGTATTTT
TRBJ2-7,TRBV6-1,-,TRBD2,CASSGGSLGLAAYHEQYF,TGTGCCAGCAGTGGGGGGTCTCTGGGACTAGCGGCATACCACGAGCAGTACTTC